This record looks at one T cell receptor beta chain sequence and its context. TCRdb's table, derived via immunoSEQ multiplex PCR, lists solely in-frame clones and lacks some. Of approximately 60,000 clones listed, 84% are singletons. There are 15 residues in the CDR3. In germline, CDR1 is SGHTA, CDR2 FQGTGA. V lost 3 bases to trimming and J lost 0 bases, with 9 bases between them. The data were obtained in a study of OX40 agonist ivuxolimab in advanced cancers. The sample was CD4+ or CD8+ T cells sorted from blood, taken in a trial of the OX40 agonist ivuxolimab. This clonotype was sampled from an adult with an advanced solid tumor such as melanoma, head and neck, liver or kidney cancer. This sequence joins TRBV7-3 and TRBJ1-3, with D perhaps matching TRBD1 (5 bases). The DNA of the CDR3 is TGTGCCAGCAGCTTTGACAGCGCCTCTGGAAACACCATATATTTT. The encoded protein is CASSFDSASGNTIYF.